A single T cell receptor beta chain is shown here with its context. RNA transcripts provided the template for amplifying TCR beta CDR3 regions. HTBI primers primed a first-round RT-PCR, and a second-round multiplex PCR followed. TCRdb reanalysed the multiplex PCR reads using MiXCR and keeps one entry per CDR3 protein. The sample yields roughly 1.1 million distinct CDR3 sequences, about 38% seen once. This record belongs to a study of Graves' ophthalmopathy and Graves' hyperthyroidism. V was clipped by 6 bases and J by 0 bases, with 9 bases between them. This CDR3 is 13 amino acids long. Hyperthyroidism was new, under 2 months, in patients aged 18 to 65. The diagnosis was founded upon clinical symptoms, serum thyroxine, TRAb, thyroid ultrasound and orbital computed tomography.

The chain links TRBV12-3 or TRBV12-4 to TRBJ2-7; D gene ambiguous. The sequencing input was peripheral blood or thyroid tissue (not recorded which). The receptor comes from an adult man with Graves' hyperthyroidism. For the CDR3, the DNA is TGTGCCAGCAGCCCTAGGGCCTCCTACGAGCAGTACTTC. The encoded protein is CASSPRASYEQYF.